The 25 T cell receptor beta chains reported below all come from one sample, sequenced in a study. MiXCR, applied by TCRdb to the 5' RACE reads, yields one record per CDR3 protein. The data contain around 50,000 distinct CDR3 sequences, roughly 30% of them singletons. The sequencing sample was made of tumor-infiltrating memory CD4+ T cells sorted from the breast tumor. This sample's subset: memory CD4+ T cells, CD4+CD45RO+CD25-. All receptors derive from a female donor with breast cancer.

This clonotype was found a few times. The gene calls are TRBV28 and TRBJ2-6, with D perhaps matching TRBD2 (5 bases). The germline V gene has CDR1 MDHEN and CDR2 SYDVKM. The CDR3 is 16 amino acids. V was clipped by 7 bases and J by 2 bases, with 15 bases between them. CDR3 sequence (DNA): TGTGCCAGCACCCACTCGGGATTCACTGGGGCCAACGTCCTGACTTTC. Translation gives CASTHSGFTGANVLTF.

This clonotype was seen at least ten times. The chain couples TRBV5-4 to TRBJ2-1; D is perhaps TRBD1 (6 bases). The CDR3 loop spans 13 amino acids. Germline CDR1 reads SGHNT; CDR2 reads YYREEE (reference sequence). V was shortened by 1 base and J by 9 bases, with 11 bases between the two germline ends. The CDR3 protein is CASSLTGMGEQFF. The CDR3 DNA sequence: TGTGCCAGCAGCTTGACAGGGATGGGTGAGCAGTTCTTC.

This clonotype appeared a few times. CDR3 coding DNA: TGTGCCACCAGTGATGACTCCCGCGGACAGGGCACAGATACGCAGTATTTT. It translates to CATSDDSRGQGTDTQYF. This chain connects TRBV24-1 to TRBJ2-3, with TRBD1 identical over 7 bases. CDR3 length equals 17 residues. Germline values: CDR1 KGHDR, CDR2 SFDVKD. V was clipped by 3 bases and J by 1 base; unmatched bases: 9.

This clonotype has just a few counts. The V gene is TRBV11-3, the J gene TRBJ2-3; D unclear. Per germline, CDR1 SGHNT and CDR2 YENEEA. The V end was cut by 1 base, the J end by 4 bases, with 9 bases between. The CDR3 is 14 amino acids. CDR3: CASSLGVSADTQYF. The CDR3 DNA follows: TGTGCCAGCAGCTTAGGTGTTTCGGCAGATACGCAGTATTTT.

This clonotype was picked up a small number of times. The chain couples TRBV7-2 to TRBJ2-3, with no clear D. The ends were cut back, 6 bases at V and 2 bases at J, with 9 bases in the middle. There are 13 residues in the CDR3. The germline gives CDR1 SGHTA, CDR2 FQGNSA. In DNA form, the CDR3 reads TGTGCCAGCAGGCAGGTCTCCACAGATACGCAGTATTTT. This codes for CASRQVSTDTQYF.

In its sample, this clonotype was seen many times. V gene TRBV5-1 combines with J gene TRBJ2-1, with D perhaps matching TRBD1 (5 bases). V lost 4 bases and J lost 0, with 20 bases in between. This CDR3 comprises 18 residues. Germline V lookup: CDR1 SGHRS, CDR2 YFSETQ. The CDR3 region is CASSLDTPRLNSYNEQFF. For the CDR3, the DNA is TGCGCCAGCAGCCTGGACACACCCCGGCTGAACTCCTACAATGAGCAGTTCTTC.

Only a few counts were recorded for this clonotype. The chain recombines TRBV7-2 with TRBJ2-5; 7 bases map to TRBD1. Germline V gene lookup returns CDR1 SGHTA and CDR2 FQGNSA. V trimming: 5 bases; J trimming: 2 bases; junction bases outside the gene matches: 11. This CDR3 contains 16 residues. CDR3 DNA sequence: TGTGCCAGCAGCGCCCCGGACAGGAACTTACAAGAGACCCAGTACTTC. Protein product: CASSAPDRNLQETQYF.

V usage is TRBV3-1 and J usage is TRBJ1-2; no definite D call. Trimming cost V 3 bases and J 8 bases, with 10 bases left between them. Germline loops: CDR1 LGHDT, CDR2 YNNKEL (reference sequence). The CDR3 is 12 residues long. The CDR3: CASSQGSRGYTF. The DNA for the CDR3 is TGTGCCAGCAGCCAGGGTTCACGAGGCTACACCTTC.

The V call is TRBV2, the J call TRBJ1-2, with D possibly TRBD1 on 5 matching bases. This CDR3 has 13 amino acids. The V gene lost 7 bases and the J gene lost 3 bases, with 12 bases spanning the gap. In germline, CDR1 is SNHLY, CDR2 FYNNEI. The CDR3 DNA reads TGTGCCAGCATAGGAAGCAGGGACTATGGCTACACCTTC. Its translation: CASIGSRDYGYTF.

This clonotype was seen a handful of times. The chain uses TRBV9 and TRBJ1-2; D gene uncertain. The V end was cut by 4 bases, the J end by 0 bases, with 10 bases between. The CDR3 consists of 14 residues. Per germline, CDR1 SGDLS and CDR2 YYNGEE. CDR3 sequence: CASSTGLTNYGYTF. The CDR3 bases are TGTGCCAGCAGCACTGGACTCACTAACTATGGCTACACCTTC.

V and J are TRBV28 and TRBJ1-2; D is ambiguous. Per germline, CDR1 MDHEN and CDR2 SYDVKM. This CDR3 contains 15 residues. V was clipped by 2 bases and J by 6 bases, with 16 bases between them. The CDR3 spells CASSLLGKWTDGYTF. DNA for the CDR3: TGTGCCAGCAGTTTACTGGGGAAGTGGACGGATGGCTACACCTTC.

At least ten counts were recorded for this clonotype. The rearrangement links TRBV7-2 to TRBJ2-2, with a possible D match to TRBD2 (5 bases). This CDR3 has 15 residues. The germline CDR1 and CDR2 sequences are SGHTA and FQGNSA. Between the trimmed V and J ends, which lost 5 bases and 1 base, there was a span of 11 bases. The CDR3 sequence: CASSLDSRNTGELFF. DNA of the CDR3: TGTGCCAGCAGCCTGGACTCGAGGAACACCGGGGAGCTGTTTTTT.

This clonotype is judged medium-sized. The CDR3 DNA reads TGTGCCAGCAGCCCGAGGGGGGACACTGAAGCTTTCTTT. Protein: CASSPRGDTEAFF. V is TRBV5-5 and J is TRBJ1-1; D may be TRBD1 (6 bases). Per germline, CDR1 SGHKS and CDR2 YYEKEE (reference sequence). The ends were cut back, 4 bases at V and 3 bases at J, with 10 bases in the middle. The CDR3 sequence is 13 residues long. Full variable domain (outside the CDR3, taken from reference TRBV5-5 and TRBJ1-1): DAGVTQSPTHLIKTRGQQVTLRCSPISGHKSVSWYQQVLGQGPQFIFQYYEKEERGRGNFPDRFSARQFPNYSSELNVNALLLGDSALYLCASSPRGDTEAFFGQGTRLTVV.

The chain couples TRBV6-1 to TRBJ1-1; D might be TRBD1 (6 bases). Germline V gene sequence: CDR1 MNHNS, CDR2 SASEGT. The germline V and J ends were trimmed by 8 bases and 2 bases, with 9 bases remaining between them. CDR3 length: 12 amino acids. CDR3 residues: CASDRSNTEAFF. CDR3 in DNA: TGTGCCAGCGACAGGTCTAACACTGAAGCTTTCTTT.

About this clonotype: The junction does not match germline at one end; this may be a read error. The V gene is TRBV9, the J gene TRBJ1-6, with D maybe TRBD1 (5 bases). There are 12 residues in the CDR3. Germline CDR1 and CDR2: SGDLS and YYNGEE. CDR3 nucleotides: TGTGCCAGTGGACAAGATAATACACCCCTCCACTTT. It specifies CASGQDNTPLHF.

This clonotype is a singleton in its sample. Here the CDR3 DNA reads TGTGCCAGCAGCTCACGGGACTTGAGGAATTCACCCCTCCACTTT. This encodes CASSSRDLRNSPLHF. The V gene is TRBV7-2, the J gene TRBJ1-6; TRBD1 might be the D (5 bases). The CDR3 has 15 amino acids. Germline-derived CDR1 and CDR2 are SGHTA and FQGNSA. The V end was cut by 4 bases, the J end by 7 bases, with 14 bases between.

This clonotype came up a few times. Here the CDR3 DNA reads TGTGCCAGCAGCTTGGTGGGAAAGTACAATGAGCAGTTCTTC. Translated: CASSLVGKYNEQFF. The V gene is TRBV5-6, the J gene TRBJ2-1, with D hard to call. V was clipped by 0 bases and J by 4 bases, with 8 bases between them. The V gene's germline CDR1 is SGHDT and CDR2 YYEEEE. This CDR3 has 14 residues. Using reference TRBV5-6 and TRBJ2-1 for the parts outside the CDR3, the full variable domain is DAGVTQSPTHLIKTRGQQVTLRCSPKSGHDTVSWYQQALGQGPQFIFQYYEEEERQRGNFPDRFSGHQFPNYSSELNVNALLLGDSALYLCASSLVGKYNEQFFGPGTRLTVL.

The chain carries TRBV2 and TRBJ1-5; tentative D call: TRBD1 (5 bases). V shed 6 bases and J shed 6 bases, with 21 bases lying between them. The germline V gene encodes CDR1 SNHLY and CDR2 FYNNEI. CDR3 length: 16 amino acids. The CDR3 is CASSTTGGGGGQPQHF. As DNA, the CDR3 is TGTGCCAGCAGCACAACCGGGGGTGGTGGTGGTCAGCCCCAGCATTTT.

Sample share makes this clonotype medium-sized. Mismatch with germline at one junction end may stem from a read error. The CDR3 here is CSASWGQGKLIF. CDR3 DNA sequence: TGCAGTGCTAGTTGGGGACAGGGGAAGTTGATCTTT. This sequence joins TRBV20-1 and TRBJ1-1; 10 bases are shared with TRBD1. Germline CDR1 DFQATT, CDR2 SNEGSKA (reference sequence). The CDR3 spans 12 residues.

There are a few counts of this clonotype. V usage is TRBV18 and J usage is TRBJ2-1; the D gene is possibly TRBD2 (7 bases). The CDR3 contains 19 residues. V was trimmed by 2 bases and J by 8 bases, leaving 28 bases between them. From germline, CDR1 is KGHSH and CDR2 LQKENI. CDR3 coding DNA: TGTGCCAGCTCACCATTGGGGGGGCCCGGGGAAATATCTACGTATGAGCAGTTCTTC. This codes for CASSPLGGPGEISTYEQFF. Looking up the rest from reference TRBV18 and TRBJ2-1 gives the full variable domain: NAGVMQNPRHLVRRRGQEARLRCSPMKGHSHVYWYRQLPEEGLKFMVYLQKENIIDESGMPKERFSAEFPKEGPSILRIQQVVRGDSAAYFCASSPLGGPGEISTYEQFFGPGTRLTVL.

This clonotype occurred a few times. The chain recombines TRBV3-1 with TRBJ2-1; D unclear. There are 13 residues in the CDR3. Germline CDR1 is LGHDT and CDR2 is YNNKEL (reference sequence). Trimming shortened V by 5 bases and J by 10 bases, and 15 bases separated the two germline ends. The DNA for the CDR3 is TGTGCCAGCAGCGGAAGGCCTCGCGTAGAGCAGTTCTTC. Translation gives CASSGRPRVEQFF.

In its sample, this clonotype was seen many times. The V gene is TRBV20-1, the J gene TRBJ1-1; D not certain. The V end was cut by 3 bases, the J end by 2 bases, with 16 bases between. CDR1 DFQATT and CDR2 SNEGSKA come from the germline V gene (reference sequence). The CDR3 runs 15 residues. Written as DNA, the CDR3 is TGCAGTGCTAGGGATCCGTATAAAGCTAACACTGAAGCTTTCTTT. Translated: CSARDPYKANTEAFF.

In this sample, this clonotype turned up a few times. The genes are TRBV7-8 and TRBJ1-1; maybe TRBD1 (5 bases). V shed 1 base and J shed 3 bases, with 12 bases lying between them. The CDR3 has 15 amino acids. Germline CDR1 and CDR2: SGHVS and FQNEAQ. The CDR3 nucleotides are TGTGCCAGCAGCTTAGTAAGGGGCCGGGACACTGAAGCTTTCTTT. It yields the protein CASSLVRGRDTEAFF.

This clonotype appeared a few times. The rearrangement uses TRBV19 and TRBJ1-1, with unresolved D. V lost 3 bases to trimming and J lost 4 bases, with 12 bases between them. This CDR3 comprises 14 residues. The germline V gene has CDR1 LNHDA and CDR2 SQIVND (reference sequence). The CDR3 DNA reads TGTGCCAGTAGTATGGCAGCATTAGGCACTGAAGCTTTCTTT. Protein: CASSMAALGTEAFF.

This clonotype was detected a few times. CDR3 bases: TGTGCCAGCAACATACAGGGTTCACCCCTCCACTTT. Protein sequence: CASNIQGSPLHF. This chain uses TRBV7-9 with TRBJ1-6; D is possibly TRBD1 (6 bases). V was shortened by 7 bases and J by 9 bases, with 10 bases between the two germline ends. This CDR3 comprises 12 residues. Germline V gene data show CDR1 as SEHNR and CDR2 as FQNEAQ (reference sequence).